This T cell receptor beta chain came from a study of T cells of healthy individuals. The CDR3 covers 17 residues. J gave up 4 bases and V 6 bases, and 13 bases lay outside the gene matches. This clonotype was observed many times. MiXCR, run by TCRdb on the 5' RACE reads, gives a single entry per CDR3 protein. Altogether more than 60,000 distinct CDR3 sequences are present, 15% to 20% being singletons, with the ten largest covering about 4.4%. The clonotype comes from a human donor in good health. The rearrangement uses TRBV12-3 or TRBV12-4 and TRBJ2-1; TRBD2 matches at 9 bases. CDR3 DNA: TGTGCCAGCAGCACCGCTCGTCGAGCGGGGGGATACAATGAGCAGTTCTTC. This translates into CASSTARRAGGYNEQFF.